The 32 T cell receptor beta chains below all came from one sample that was sequenced in a study of CD8 T cells in Susac syndrome. Reverse transcription of about 0.45 to 1 ug RNA was performed with random hexamers. A single record per CDR3 protein comes from TCRdb applying MiXCR to the immunoSEQ multiplex PCR reads. The table lists more than 40,000 distinct CDR3 sequences, over 85% of them singletons, with approximately 0.54% in the top ten. Sequencing was done on a sample of CD8+ T cells from PBMCs. Every receptor here comes from a human donor in good health.

This chain joins TRBV9 and TRBJ2-2; 8 bases fit TRBD2. This CDR3 is 16 amino acids long. Germline-derived CDR1 and CDR2 are SGDLS and YYNGEE. J gave up 2 bases and V 3 bases, and 6 bases lay outside the gene matches. The CDR3 is CASSAGGGLNTGELFF. CDR3 sequence (DNA): TGTGCCAGCAGCGCCGGGGGGGGACTCAACACCGGGGAGCTGTTTTTT.

The chain has TRBV10-3 and TRBJ1-2; 7 bases agree with TRBD1. The CDR3 is 15 amino acids. CDR1 is ENHRY and CDR2 is SYGVKD in the germline V gene. Trimming at V came to 6 bases and at J to 6 bases, leaving 13 bases not matched to a gene. The DNA for the CDR3 is TGTGCCATCAGGGGGGACAGCCTGGTCATGGATGGCTACACCTTC. Translated, it gives CAIRGDSLVMDGYTF.

The rearrangement links TRBV30 to TRBJ2-3; D unclear. V was trimmed by 3 bases and J by 4 bases, leaving 2 bases between them. Germline CDR1 and CDR2: GTSNPN and SVGIG (reference sequence). The CDR3 is 10 amino acids. The CDR3 bases are TGTGCCTGGAGATCAGATACGCAGTATTTT. It encodes CAWRSDTQYF.

This rearrangement joins TRBV5-4 to TRBJ2-1, with a tentative D call TRBD1 (6 bases). Germline V gene sequence: CDR1 SGHNT, CDR2 YYREEE (reference sequence). V dropped 7 bases and J dropped 6 bases, with 11 bases sitting between them. This CDR3 region has 12 residues. The chain's CDR3 is CASGRGGNEQFF. In DNA form, the CDR3 reads TGTGCCAGCGGCAGGGGTGGCAATGAGCAGTTCTTC.

The V call is TRBV4-1, the J call TRBJ1-1, with D possibly TRBD1 on 5 matching bases. The ends were cut back, 4 bases at V and 6 bases at J, with 24 bases in the middle. CDR1 MGHRA and CDR2 YSYEKL come from the germline V gene. CDR3 length: 17 amino acids. The CDR3 DNA reads as TGCGCCAGCAGCCCAGGAAGTGCGGGGGAAAGGAGGTCTGAAGCTTTCTTT. Translating it yields CASSPGSAGERRSEAFF.

The genes are TRBV12-3 or TRBV12-4 and TRBJ2-7; 10 nucleotides line up with TRBD1. Germline trimming cut 7 bases from V and 6 bases from J; bases unmatched to any gene: 9. There are 14 residues in the CDR3. The chain's CDR3 is CASNTGTGAAEQYF. CDR3 coding DNA: TGTGCCAGCAATACCGGGACAGGGGCGGCCGAGCAGTACTTC.

This chain links TRBV10-2 with TRBJ2-1; D unresolved. The germline V gene encodes CDR1 WSHSY and CDR2 SAAADI. The CDR3 contains 13 residues. Trimming cost V 4 bases and J 10 bases, with 14 bases left between them. The CDR3, as DNA: TGCGCCAGCAGTGGAAGTGGGCGGAACGAGCAGTTCTTC. Its translation: CASSGSGRNEQFF.

Only one count was recorded for this clonotype. The V call is TRBV12-3 or TRBV12-4, the J call TRBJ1-3; perhaps TRBD1 as D (6 bases). This CDR3 spans 12 amino acids. Deletions cut 5 bases from V and 9 bases from J, with 11 bases between. The DNA for the CDR3 is TGTGCCAGCAGTCTGGAGGGGGTCACCATATATTTT. Amino acids: CASSLEGVTIYF.

CDR3 in DNA: TGTGCCAGTAGTATATTCGGAGCGGGAGACGGGACCCAGTACTTC. Translated: CASSIFGAGDGTQYF. The chain is built from TRBV19 and TRBJ2-5, with 8 nucleotides matching TRBD2. The CDR3 extends over 15 amino acids. J was trimmed by 7 bases and V by 2 bases; bases with no gene match: 9. Germline V gene lookup returns CDR1 LNHDA and CDR2 SQIVND (reference sequence).

J is TRBJ2-7 and V is TRBV5-1; a weak D match, TRBD2 (5 bases). The CDR3 is 14 residues long. Trimming pared 4 bases from V and 3 bases from J, leaving 14 bases between. The germline V gene has CDR1 SGHRS and CDR2 YFSETQ. The CDR3 region is CASSLAGGRYEQYF. CDR3 in DNA: TGCGCCAGCAGCCTCGCCGGAGGACGCTACGAGCAGTACTTC.

The chain carries TRBV24-1 and TRBJ2-1; either TRBD1 or TRBD2 may supply D (7 bases each). CDR3 size: 15 residues. V was cut by 4 bases and J by 2 bases, with 11 bases left in between. In germline, CDR1 is KGHDR, CDR2 SFDVKD. CDR3 coding DNA: TGTGCCACCAGTGAGTCAGGGGGGGCCTACAATGAGCAGTTCTTC. It encodes CATSESGGAYNEQFF.

The rearrangement joins TRBV5-1 to TRBJ2-3; D call uncertain. Trimming left V 6 bases short and J 1 base short, with 6 bases between. The CDR3 runs 12 residues. From germline, CDR1 is SGHRS and CDR2 YFSETQ. This chain's CDR3 is CASKDGTDTQYF. The CDR3 nucleotides read TGCGCCAGCAAGGACGGCACAGATACGCAGTATTTT.

J is TRBJ2-5 and V is TRBV3-1; D is unresolved. Germline lookup yields CDR1 LGHDT and CDR2 YNNKEL (reference sequence). V was trimmed by 0 bases and J by 1 base, leaving 6 bases between them. CDR3 length: 14 residues. As DNA, the CDR3 is TGTGCCAGCAGCCAAGAGAAGGGCCAAGAGACCCAGTACTTC. Amino acid sequence: CASSQEKGQETQYF.

The V gene is TRBV4-1, the J gene TRBJ1-2; D not certain. Germline CDR1 and CDR2: MGHRA and YSYEKL. V was cut by 1 base and J by 4 bases, with 13 bases left in between. CDR3 size: 15 residues. For the CDR3, the DNA is TGCGCCAGCAGCCAAGTACAAGACGTATCCTATGGCTACACCTTC. Translated: CASSQVQDVSYGYTF.

The chain recombines TRBV4-1 with TRBJ1-1; D not certain. Trimming took 0 bases from V and 3 from J, leaving 11 bases between them. Germline CDR1 is MGHRA and CDR2 is YSYEKL. The CDR3 runs to 15 residues. The CDR3 here is CASSQEVRRYTEAFF. CDR3 coding DNA: TGCGCCAGCAGCCAAGAAGTCAGGCGGTACACTGAAGCTTTCTTT.

The chain carries TRBV10-3 and TRBJ2-7; D not resolved. CDR3 length: 15 residues. Germline V gives CDR1 ENHRY, CDR2 SYGVKD. Trimming pared 3 bases from V and 0 bases from J, leaving 12 bases between. In DNA form, the CDR3 reads TGTGCCATCAGTGATGTGACTCTACTCTCCTACGAGCAGTACTTC. This encodes CAISDVTLLSYEQYF.

This clonotype was counted between two and nine times. This chain uses TRBV12-3 or TRBV12-4 with TRBJ2-7; 9 bases match TRBD1. The V and J ends lost 5 bases and 1 base, in that order; junction bases with no gene match: 3. There are 14 residues in the CDR3. CDR3 coding DNA: TGTGCCAGCAGTCCCGGGACAGGGTCCTACGAGCAGTACTTC. Residues: CASSPGTGSYEQYF.

This clonotype appeared a single time. The chain couples TRBV6-5 to TRBJ2-3, with 8 bases matching TRBD2. Germline V lookup: CDR1 MNHEY, CDR2 SVGAGI. This CDR3 has 15 amino acids. V dropped 6 bases and J dropped 4; count of bases not matched to a gene: 9. CDR3 protein: CASRNTGGAADTQYF. CDR3 bases: TGTGCCAGCAGAAACACCGGGGGGGCCGCAGATACGCAGTATTTT.

The chain is built from TRBV5-1 and TRBJ2-7; a possible D gene is TRBD1 (5 bases). The CDR3 spans 13 residues. From germline, CDR1 is SGHRS and CDR2 YFSETQ. V lost 0 bases to trimming and J lost 2 bases, with 6 bases between them. The CDR3 loop is CASSLDRTYEQYF. In DNA form, the CDR3 reads TGCGCCAGCAGCTTGGACAGGACCTACGAGCAGTACTTC.

V usage is TRBV28 and J usage is TRBJ1-5; weak D call: TRBD1 (5 bases). V was shortened by 3 bases and J by 6 bases, with 9 bases between the two germline ends. The CDR3 covers 13 residues. Germline V gene lookup returns CDR1 MDHEN and CDR2 SYDVKM. The CDR3 loop reads CASSFAGVQPQHF. CDR3 DNA: TGTGCCAGCAGTTTTGCGGGGGTTCAGCCCCAGCATTTT.

The chain uses TRBV3-1 and TRBJ2-1, with TRBD2 matching 7 bases. V lost 0 bases to trimming and J lost 2 bases; unmatched junction nucleotides: 1. CDR3 size: 15 residues. Germline V gene lookup returns CDR1 LGHDT and CDR2 YNNKEL (reference sequence). The CDR3 DNA sequence: TGTGCCAGCAGCCAAGAGGGGGGGGCCTACAATGAGCAGTTCTTC. Its protein is CASSQEGGAYNEQFF.

This chain links TRBV12-3 or TRBV12-4 with TRBJ2-7, with D maybe TRBD1 (5 bases). The CDR3 runs 13 residues. Trimming cost V 3 bases and J 7 bases, with 13 bases left between them. CDR3: CASSFIGEREQYF. In nucleotides, the CDR3 is TGTGCCAGCAGTTTTATAGGGGAACGGGAGCAGTACTTC.

The CDR3 DNA is TGTGCCAGCAGCCTGGACGGGGCTCGACAGTTCTTC. Residues: CASSLDGARQFF. The rearrangement links TRBV7-2 to TRBJ2-1, with D possibly called TRBD1 or TRBD2 (5 bases each). The CDR3 has 12 residues. The V gene lost 5 bases and the J gene lost 13 bases, with 15 bases spanning the gap. Germline CDR1 reads SGHTA; CDR2 reads FQGNSA. Looking up the rest from reference TRBV7-2 and TRBJ2-1 gives the full variable domain: GAGVSQSPSNKVTEKGKDVELRCDPISGHTALYWYRQSLGQGLEFLIYFQGNSAPDKSGLPSDRFSAERTGGSVSTLTIQRTQQEDSAVYLCASSLDGARQFFGPGTRLTVL.

The V gene is TRBV29-1, the J gene TRBJ2-3; maybe TRBD2 (6 bases). CDR1 and CDR2 from the germline V gene are SQVTM and ANQGSEA. The CDR3 is 17 amino acids. V was shortened by 0 bases and J by 0 bases, with 16 bases between the two germline ends. Here the CDR3 DNA reads TGCAGCGTTGAAGAATCACGGGAGAGAGGTAGCACAGATACGCAGTATTTT. This translates into CSVEESRERGSTDTQYF.

The chain combines TRBV27 with TRBJ2-7, with TRBD1 identical over 7 bases. Germline V gives CDR1 MNHEY, CDR2 SMNVEV (reference sequence). The junction had 10 bases not matched to a gene; V was cut back by 3 bases and J by 5 bases. CDR3 length: 15 residues. The CDR3 region is CASSFFHRGDNEQYF. The CDR3 DNA sequence: TGTGCCAGCAGTTTCTTCCACAGGGGAGACAACGAGCAGTACTTC.

In its sample, this clonotype was seen once. The gene calls are TRBV7-9 and TRBJ2-2, with 8 bases that match TRBD1. The germline V gene encodes CDR1 SEHNR and CDR2 FQNEAQ (reference sequence). The CDR3 is made up of 14 amino acids. With V trimmed by 1 base and J by 7 bases, 2 bases remained unmatched. In DNA, the CDR3 is TGTGCCAGCAGCTTAGGGACAGGGCGCGGGGAGCTGTTTTTT. The encoded protein is CASSLGTGRGELFF.

V is TRBV16 and J is TRBJ2-7; no clear D. The CDR3 consists of 15 residues. V lost 4 bases, J lost 1 base, and 14 bases lay in between. CDR1 is KGHSY, CDR2 FQNENV, per germline. CDR3 sequence (DNA): TGTGCCAGCAGCCCCGTTTTAGGTCAGTCCTACGAGCAGTACTTC. Translation gives CASSPVLGQSYEQYF.

The gene calls are TRBV29-1 and TRBJ2-1; D is unclear. Germline V CDR1 and CDR2: SQVTM, ANQGSEA. V dropped 4 bases and J dropped 2 bases, with 9 bases sitting between them. This CDR3 is built from 13 residues. Here the CDR3 DNA reads TGCAGCGTTGTCCCCCCCGCCTACAATGAGCAGTTCTTC. Its protein product is CSVVPPAYNEQFF.

The J gene is TRBJ2-7, the V gene TRBV29-1; weak D call: TRBD1 (5 bases). The germline CDR1 and CDR2 sequences are SQVTM and ANQGSEA. Trimming left V 2 bases short and J 3 bases short, with 14 bases between. The CDR3 length is 14 residues. The CDR3 loop reads CSVEIETGNYEQYF. DNA for the CDR3: TGCAGCGTTGAAATAGAAACAGGAAACTACGAGCAGTACTTC.

The chain is built from TRBV20-1 and TRBJ1-1; possible D gene TRBD1, 5 bases. The CDR3 contains 13 residues. The germline V and J ends were trimmed by 3 bases and 5 bases, with 13 bases remaining between them. Germline lookup yields CDR1 DFQATT and CDR2 SNEGSKA (reference sequence). The CDR3 spells CSARRGTITEAFF. The CDR3 region has the DNA TGCAGTGCTAGGCGGGGGACGATAACTGAAGCTTTCTTT.

The chain recombines TRBV7-9 with TRBJ1-5; D possibly corresponds to TRBD1 (5 bases). Trimming cost V 2 bases and J 7 bases, with 6 bases left between them. The CDR3 runs to 12 residues. Germline loops: CDR1 SEHNR, CDR2 FQNEAQ (reference sequence). CDR3 region: CASSLPGQPQHF. CDR3 DNA sequence: TGTGCCAGCAGCTTACCAGGGCAGCCCCAGCATTTT.

The rearrangement links TRBV5-1 to TRBJ2-7; 7 positions agree with TRBD1. The CDR3 length is 13 residues. Unmatched junction bases numbered 5, after V lost 3 bases and J lost 5 bases. Per germline, CDR1 SGHRS and CDR2 YFSETQ. The CDR3 DNA reads TGCGCCAGCAGCTCCGACAGGGACGACGAGCAGTACTTC. Translating gives CASSSDRDDEQYF.